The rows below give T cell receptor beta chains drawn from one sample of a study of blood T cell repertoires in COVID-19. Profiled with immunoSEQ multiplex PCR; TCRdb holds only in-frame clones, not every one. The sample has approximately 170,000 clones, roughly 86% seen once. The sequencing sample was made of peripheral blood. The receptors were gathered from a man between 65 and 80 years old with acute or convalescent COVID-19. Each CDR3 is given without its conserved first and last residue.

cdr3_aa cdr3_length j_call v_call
ASSPGTGSYNEQF 13 TRBJ2-1 TRBV5-1
ASKPDSNQPQH 11 TRBJ1-5 TRBV2
ASSQVSAGYSYNEQF 15 TRBJ2-1 TRBV4-2
ASSLDFAGTSTDTQY 15 TRBJ2-3 TRBV5-4
ASRKTSGGGGTDTQY 15 TRBJ2-3 TRBV3-1/TRBV3-2
ASTGGETQY 9 TRBJ2-5 TRBV6-5
ASSENAWREGSYEQY 15 TRBJ2-7 TRBV6-1
ASSSGGASYGRQF 13 TRBJ2-1 TRBV7-3
ASSLSYRGEGSYNEQF 16 TRBJ2-1 TRBV18
ASRPQGASGNTIY 13 TRBJ1-3 TRBV7-2
ASSHGVAEETQY 12 TRBJ2-5 TRBV5-1
ASSLATGGAETQY 13 TRBJ2-5 TRBV5-1
ASSPGGWSTEAF 12 TRBJ1-1 TRBV9
ASSPEGEGTQY 11 TRBJ2-3 TRBV7-3
ASSNPSGRSTGELF 14 TRBJ2-2 TRBV7-2
SATDRVGGAQY 11 TRBJ2-5 TRBV20-1
ASSLMASGAYEQY 13 TRBJ2-7 TRBV7-3
ASSTTTDTQY 10 TRBJ2-3 TRBV28
ASKRGDGTDTQY 12 TRBJ2-3 TRBV5-1
ASSPAAGPYQPQH 13 TRBJ1-5 TRBV18
AWSGGGSPLH 10 TRBJ1-6 TRBV30
ASSFHRGEEF 10 TRBJ2-1 TRBV7-8
ASRPSGGPYEQY 12 TRBJ2-7 TRBV6-2/TRBV6-3
ASSALGVHSNIQY 13 TRBJ2-4 TRBV9
ASSLLADTQY 10 TRBJ2-3 TRBV28
ASSPWAANKDTQY 13 TRBJ2-3 TRBV7-6
ASFLGGQGVNQPQH 14 TRBJ1-5 TRBV10-1
ASSLAGDSSYEQY 13 TRBJ2-7 TRBV7-6
ASSQEGRGYT 10 TRBJ1-2 TRBV3-1/TRBV3-2
ASSMVRRGQTEAF 13 TRBJ1-1 TRBV19
ASSQVWGEETQY 12 TRBJ2-5 TRBV4-3
ATSRDLQGAYEQY 13 TRBJ2-7 TRBV15
ASSLRGANTEAF 12 TRBJ1-1 TRBV7-9
ASSQAFGDMVLRDNSPLH 18 TRBJ1-6 TRBV4-3
ASSSKGGSGANVLT 14 TRBJ2-6 TRBV6-5
ASSPSSGNTIY 11 TRBJ1-3 TRBV3-1/TRBV3-2
ASSPRDQGVLF 11 TRBJ2-2 TRBV18
ASSFPAGETQY 11 TRBJ2-5 TRBV6-2/TRBV6-3
ASSLAQGLGEKLF 13 TRBJ1-4 TRBV11-2
ASSLRDRGYRQF 12 TRBJ2-1 TRBV11-1
ASSSQGEGGTEAF 13 TRBJ1-1 TRBV5-1
ASSLTGQGVETQY 13 TRBJ2-5 TRBV5-1
ASSQHIGTITDTQY 14 TRBJ2-3 TRBV3-1/TRBV3-2
ASSFQQGLQETQY 13 TRBJ2-5 TRBV7-2
TSSPQTSGGVNEQF 14 TRBJ2-1 TRBV1
ASRNTGGTEAF 11 TRBJ1-1 TRBV12-3/TRBV12-4
ASNRLAITDTQY 12 TRBJ2-3 TRBV10-1
ASRGAESSPLH 11 TRBJ1-6 TRBV7-2
AWSRLGESTGELF 13 TRBJ2-2 TRBV30